This T cell receptor beta chain was captured by sequencing in a study of identical twins. TCRdb processed the 5' RACE reads anew with MiXCR; each CDR3 protein has one entry. The sample holds about 570,000 distinct CDR3 sequences, 9.5% to 10% seen once. General study points: Modeled out-of-frame TCR alpha sharing in monozygotic twins fell below observed levels. Within cord blood, abundant beta clonotypes carried fewer insertions, but memory repertoires showed no such trend. Zero-insertion results could be subject to partial confounding by invariant MAIT and iNKT cells.

Worth noting for this clonotype: Antigen: not known.

CDR1 is SGHVS, CDR2 FNYEAQ, per germline. V was clipped by 5 bases and J by 4 bases; unmatched bases: 11. The CDR3 runs to 18 residues. The data also belong to a second study, concerning yellow fever vaccine responses in identical twins.

Sequenced input: PBMCs. The chain carries TRBV7-6 and TRBJ2-2, with 12 nucleotides matching TRBD2. The TCR sequence derives from a woman under 30 in good health. This CDR3 is CASSQWTSGILGTGELFF. CDR3 nucleotides: TGTGCCAGCAGCCAGTGGACTAGCGGGATCCTGGGCACCGGGGAGCTGTTTTTT.